This is a list of T cell receptor beta chains from one sample in a study of blood T cell repertoires in COVID-19. TCRdb's table, derived via immunoSEQ multiplex PCR, lists solely in-frame clones and lacks some. The table has around 400,000 clones, about 87% seen once. Material for sequencing was peripheral blood. Every receptor here comes from a woman in her thirties with COVID-19, enrolled during active disease. The CDR3 runs from the conserved cysteine through the conserved F or W. A D gene is named only where the DNA matches it firmly. Clone size is shown for a subset of rows, as once, few, many or a class of expanded clone.

abundance | d_gene | j_gene | v_gene | CDR3aa | CDR3nt
- | - | TRBJ1-5 | TRBV2 | CASSEARQEPQHF | TGTGCCAGCAGTGAAGCCAGACAAGAGCCCCAGCATTTT
once | - | TRBJ2-3 | TRBV9 | CASSGDFIAQYF | TGTGCCAGCAGCGGCGACTTTATTGCGCAGTATTTT
- | TRBD2 | TRBJ2-1 | TRBV6-1 | CASSELAGVKQFF | TGTGCCAGCAGTGAATTAGCGGGAGTAAAGCAGTTCTTC
- | TRBD1 | TRBJ1-1 | TRBV5-6 | CASSLDRGLNTEAFF | TGTGCCAGCAGCTTGGACAGGGGGCTTAACACTGAAGCTTTCTTT
- | - | TRBJ2-7 | TRBV7-2 | CASSLAGPYEQYF | TGTGCCAGCAGCTTAGCGGGCCCCTACGAGCAGTACTTC
- | - | TRBJ2-3 | TRBV11-2 | CASSMAEPTDTQYF | TGTGCCAGCAGCATGGCGGAGCCCACAGATACGCAGTATTTT
- | TRBD1 | TRBJ1-5 | TRBV27 | CASAFTGGENQPQHF | TGTGCCAGCGCATTTACAGGGGGCGAGAATCAGCCCCAGCATTTT
- | - | TRBJ1-2 | TRBV11-2 | CASSLGPGGHYGYTF | TGTGCCAGCAGCTTAGGGCCGGGAGGACACTATGGCTACACCTTC
- | - | TRBJ2-7 | TRBV13 | CASSDRDRGSYEQYF | TGTGCCAGCAGCGACCGGGACCGGGGGAGCTACGAGCAGTACTTC
- | - | TRBJ2-5 | TRBV18 | CASSPYDGLEETQYF | TGTGCCAGCTCACCATATGATGGACTGGAAGAGACCCAGTACTTC
- | - | TRBJ2-4 | TRBV15 | CATSRGPVAAKNIQYF | TGTGCCACCAGCAGAGGCCCGGTTGCAGCCAAAAACATTCAGTACTTC
- | TRBD2 | TRBJ2-5 | TRBV9 | CASSVSGGQETQYF | TGTGCCAGCAGCGTTAGCGGGGGGCAAGAGACCCAGTACTTC
- | - | TRBJ2-7 | TRBV7-6 | CASSRSGQTGFYEQYF | TGTGCCAGCAGCCGCTCGGGCCAAACGGGGTTTTACGAGCAGTACTTC
- | - | TRBJ2-3 | TRBV5-4 | CASSLDWTSTDTQYF | TGTGCCAGCAGTTTAGACTGGACTAGCACAGATACGCAGTATTTT
- | - | TRBJ2-3 | TRBV27 | CASRLRGWKQYF | TGTGCCAGCAGGCTCCGAGGATGGAAGCAGTATTTT
once | TRBD2 | TRBJ2-3 | TRBV10-3 | CAISGPGGSASTDTQYF | TGTGCCATCAGCGGCCCGGGGGGTAGCGCGAGCACAGATACGCAGTATTTT
- | TRBD1 | TRBJ2-6 | TRBV5-6 | CASTGQGSSGANVLTF | TGTGCCAGCACCGGACAGGGAAGCTCTGGGGCCAACGTCCTGACTTTC
- | TRBD2 | TRBJ2-7 | TRBV5-1 | CASNKAGGDEQYF | TGCGCCAGCAACAAGGCGGGGGGAGACGAGCAGTACTTC
- | - | TRBJ1-1 | TRBV5-3 | CARSSVRGGADTEAFF | TGTGCCAGAAGCTCCGTGAGGGGGGGCGCGGACACTGAAGCTTTCTTT
- | TRBD2 | TRBJ2-7 | TRBV11-2 | CASSPQLAGVYEQYF | TGTGCCAGCAGCCCACAACTAGCGGGAGTCTACGAGCAGTACTTC
- | - | TRBJ1-1 | TRBV6-2/TRBV6-3 | CASSRSWGGPTEAFF | TGTGCCAGCAGCCGAAGTTGGGGGGGCCCCACTGAAGCTTTCTTT
- | TRBD2 | TRBJ2-2 | TRBV19 | CASSAGGANTGELFF | TGTGCCAGTAGTGCGGGAGGGGCAAACACCGGGGAGCTGTTTTTT
few | - | TRBJ2-7 | TRBV14 | CASSSGFEQYF | TGTGCCAGCAGTTCGGGTTTCGAGCAGTACTTC
- | - | TRBJ2-1 | TRBV30 | CAWMGAIEGRGYNEQFF | TGTGCCTGGATGGGGGCCATCGAGGGGAGGGGCTACAATGAGCAGTTCTTC
- | - | TRBJ2-2 | TRBV5-1 | CASSLVQSNTGELFF | TGCGCCAGCAGCTTGGTACAGAGTAACACCGGGGAGCTGTTTTTT
- | TRBD1 | TRBJ1-6 | TRBV7-9 | CASSLVGTGGRSPLHF | TGTGCCAGCAGCTTAGTTGGGACAGGGGGCCGGTCACCCCTCCACTTT
- | - | TRBJ1-5 | TRBV7-2 | CASSPVERNQPQHF | TGTGCCAGCAGCCCCGTTGAGAGAAATCAGCCCCAGCATTTT
- | TRBD2 | TRBJ2-1 | TRBV5-1 | CASSLAGLAASSYNEQFF | TGCGCCAGCAGCTTGGCTGGCCTAGCGGCTAGCTCCTACAATGAGCAGTTCTTC
few | - | TRBJ1-5 | TRBV9 | CASSREPSNQPQHF | TGTGCCAGCAGTCGAGAACCTAGCAATCAGCCCCAGCATTTT
- | TRBD2 | TRBJ2-4 | TRBV4-2 | CASSQVRGLAGGEDIQYF | TGTGCCAGCAGCCAAGTTCGGGGACTAGCGGGAGGGGAGGACATTCAGTACTTC
- | TRBD1 | TRBJ2-7 | TRBV30 | CAWRGTGGGEQYF | TGTGCCTGGCGCGGGACAGGGGGAGGAGAGCAGTACTTC
- | TRBD2 | TRBJ2-1 | TRBV24-1 | CATIGSGRANEQFF | TGTGCCACCATAGGTAGCGGGAGGGCGAATGAGCAGTTCTTC
- | TRBD1 | TRBJ1-3 | TRBV3-1/TRBV3-2 | CASSHPGQRAGNTIYF | TGTGCCAGCAGCCACCCGGGACAGAGGGCTGGAAACACCATATATTTT
- | - | TRBJ2-7 | TRBV7-8 | CASSSGIAAAEQYF | TGTGCCAGCAGCTCCGGGATAGCGGCAGCCGAGCAGTACTTC
- | - | TRBJ2-6 | TRBV5-1 | CASNWGRGSGANVLTF | TGCGCCAGCAATTGGGGCAGGGGATCTGGGGCCAACGTCCTGACTTTC
- | TRBD2 | TRBJ2-7 | TRBV10-3 | CATARTSGSESYEQYF | TGTGCCACCGCGAGGACTAGCGGGAGCGAGTCCTACGAGCAGTACTTC
once | - | TRBJ2-5 | TRBV6-5 | CASSYGGGGLLETQYF | TGTGCCAGCAGTTACGGAGGTGGGGGACTCTTGGAGACCCAGTACTTC
- | TRBD2 | TRBJ2-5 | TRBV15 | CATSRALAGQETQYF | TGTGCCACCAGCAGAGCCCTAGCGGGGCAAGAGACCCAGTACTTC
- | TRBD2 | TRBJ2-7 | TRBV2 | CASNPGLATDEQYF | TGTGCCAGCAACCCGGGACTAGCAACGGACGAGCAGTACTTC
- | TRBD2 | TRBJ2-3 | TRBV13 | CASSPPGERETLTDTQYF | TGTGCCAGCAGCCCGCCCGGGGAGCGGGAGACCCTCACAGATACGCAGTATTTT
- | TRBD2 | TRBJ2-1 | TRBV4-1 | CASSQKKLAEIDNEQFF | TGCGCCAGCAGCCAAAAAAAGCTAGCGGAAATTGACAATGAGCAGTTCTTC
- | TRBD2 | TRBJ2-7 | TRBV6-5 | CASSRGTSYEQYF | TGTGCCAGCAGTCGCGGGACTAGCTACGAGCAGTACTTC
- | - | TRBJ1-5 | TRBV5-5 | CASSPGLPDQPQHF | TGTGCCAGCAGCCCGGGACTGCCTGATCAGCCCCAGCATTTT
- | - | TRBJ1-1 | TRBV28 | CASTSQKGVRNTEAFF | TGTGCCAGCACTTCCCAAAAAGGGGTAAGGAACACTGAAGCTTTCTTT
- | - | TRBJ2-4 | TRBV18 | CASSLDSSGNIQYF | TGTGCCAGCTCACTCGACTCCTCGGGAAACATTCAGTACTTC
few | - | TRBJ1-1 | TRBV9 | CASSVYGRTTDEAFF | TGTGCCAGCAGCGTATATGGCCGAACGACAGATGAAGCTTTCTTT
- | TRBD1 | TRBJ2-7 | TRBV7-3 | CASSFSGTGFTEQYF | TGTGCCAGCAGCTTCTCCGGGACAGGGTTTACCGAGCAGTACTTC
once | - | TRBJ2-1 | TRBV7-8 | CASSQALPSSYNEQFF | TGTGCCAGCAGCCAAGCACTCCCGAGCTCCTACAATGAGCAGTTCTTC